This TCR beta chain stems from a study of blood T cell repertoires in COVID-19. Study summary: Acute and convalescent COVID-19 samples came from the United States, Italy and Spain. T cells, B-cell-depleted T cells, or PBMCs provided the cDNA or gDNA that served as material.

Per the authors' pipeline: Reference gene primer amplification gave estimated nucleated cell counts. Assay used: immunoSEQ multiplex PCR; TCRdb lists only in-frame clones, some missing. Clone size and the V and J calls come from that table; the DNA yielded D and trimming. The sample holds 40,000 to 55,000 clones, around 79% seen once. V gave up 1 base and J gave up 6 bases, with 16 bases separating them. The CDR3 is made up of 16 amino acids. The germline V gene has CDR1 SGHRS and CDR2 YFSETQ. Sequencing was carried out using peripheral blood. V gene TRBV5-1 combines with J gene TRBJ2-2; D may be TRBD1 (5 bases). The TCR was taken from a human donor in a cohort sampled during active COVID-19. CDR3 nucleotide sequence: TGCGCCAGCAGCTTGACGGTCAGGGTAATGTCCGGGGAGCTGTTTTTT. It encodes CASSLTVRVMSGELFF.